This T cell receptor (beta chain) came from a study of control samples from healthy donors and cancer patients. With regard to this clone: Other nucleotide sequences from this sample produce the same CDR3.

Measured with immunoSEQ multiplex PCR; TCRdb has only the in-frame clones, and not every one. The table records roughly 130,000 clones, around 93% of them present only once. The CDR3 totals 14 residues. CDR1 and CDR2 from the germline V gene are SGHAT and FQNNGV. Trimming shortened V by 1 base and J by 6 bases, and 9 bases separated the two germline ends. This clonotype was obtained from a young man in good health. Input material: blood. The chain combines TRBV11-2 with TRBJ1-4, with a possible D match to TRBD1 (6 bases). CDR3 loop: CASSLGSGDEKLFF. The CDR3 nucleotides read TGTGCCAGCAGCTTAGGTTCAGGGGATGAAAAACTGTTTTTT.